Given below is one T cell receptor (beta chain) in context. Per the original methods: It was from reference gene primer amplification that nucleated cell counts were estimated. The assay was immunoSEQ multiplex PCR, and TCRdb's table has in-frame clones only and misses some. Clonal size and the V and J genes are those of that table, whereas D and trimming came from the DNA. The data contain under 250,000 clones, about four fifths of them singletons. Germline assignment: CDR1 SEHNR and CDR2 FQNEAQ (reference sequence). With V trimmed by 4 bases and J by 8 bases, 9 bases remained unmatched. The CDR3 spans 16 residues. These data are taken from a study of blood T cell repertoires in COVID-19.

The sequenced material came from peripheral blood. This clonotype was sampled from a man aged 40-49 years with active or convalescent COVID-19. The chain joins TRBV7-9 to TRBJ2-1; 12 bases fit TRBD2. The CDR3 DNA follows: TGTGCCAGCAGCTCTAGCGGGAGGGCCATTGAGGATGAGCAGTTCTTC. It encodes CASSSSGRAIEDEQFF.